This T cell receptor beta chain is drawn from a study of shared clonotypes between healthy human individuals. The data were produced by immunoSEQ multiplex PCR, yet TCRdb's version contains in-frame clones alone and is incomplete. The sample includes just over 2,000,000 clones, roughly 94% of them seen just once. Germline CDR1 is MNHNS and CDR2 is SASEGT. Trimming pared 4 bases from V and 6 bases from J, leaving 15 bases between. This CDR3 is 14 amino acids long. The specimen sequenced was naive CD4+ T cells sorted from blood. This sample's subset: CD45RA+ positively selected. This clonotype was obtained from a man aged 18-30 years in good health. The chain uses TRBV6-1 and TRBJ1-2; the D gene is possibly TRBD1 (5 bases). The DNA for the CDR3 is TGTGCCAGCAGTGTCCAGGGTGGCAGGGATGGCTACACCTTC. Translated: CASSVQGGRDGYTF.